These 24 T cell receptor beta chains were sequenced from one sample in a study of blood T cells in healthy people across ages. The use of a sample-barcoded 5' primer and a J-beta primer mix characterized a second PCR of roughly 7 to 11 cycles. One entry per CDR3 protein, called by TCRdb with MiXCR from the 5' RACE reads. Of about 590,000 distinct CDR3 sequences listed, roughly 31% were seen once; the top ten hold roughly 14%. The material sequenced was blood. Receptors were obtained from a woman aged 80 or older in good health.

This rearrangement joins TRBV28 to TRBJ1-1, with a weak D call TRBD1 (6 bases). CDR1 is MDHEN and CDR2 is SYDVKM in the germline V gene. V was pared by 4 bases and J by 1 base, with 13 bases between. The CDR3 is 15 residues long. The CDR3: CASSSSGVGNTEAFF. CDR3 bases: TGTGCCAGCAGTTCCTCAGGGGTAGGGAACACTGAAGCTTTCTTT.

Ten or more counts support this clonotype. V usage is TRBV7-9 and J usage is TRBJ2-1, with 15 bases matching TRBD2. Germline lookup yields CDR1 SEHNR and CDR2 FQNEAQ (reference sequence). The CDR3 covers 17 residues. After removal of 1 base from V and 8 bases from J, the junction contained 6 bases not matched to a gene. CDR3 sequence: CASSLERGLAGGHEQFF. In DNA form, the CDR3 reads TGTGCCAGCAGCTTAGAGCGGGGACTAGCGGGGGGTCATGAGCAGTTCTTC.

This chain links TRBV11-2 with TRBJ2-6; tentatively, D is TRBD1 or TRBD2 (5 bases each). V was trimmed by 2 bases and J by 12 bases, leaving 8 bases between them. From germline, CDR1 is SGHAT and CDR2 FQNNGV. This CDR3 is built from 12 residues. In DNA form, the CDR3 reads TGTGCCAGCAGCTTATTGAGGGGCGTCCTGACTTTC. Amino acids: CASSLLRGVLTF.

In its sample, this clonotype was seen once. The chain joins TRBV4-1 to TRBJ1-1; 10 bases agree with TRBD1. This CDR3 has 15 amino acids. Germline lookup yields CDR1 MGHRA and CDR2 YSYEKL. Trimming took 3 bases from V and 5 from J; bases not matched to a gene: 6. CDR3 DNA: TGCGCCAGCAGCCAGAGGACAGGGGGTCCAACTGAAGCTTTCTTT. Encoded protein: CASSQRTGGPTEAFF.

In this sample, this clonotype turned up a few times. This chain links TRBV5-8 with TRBJ2-1; the match to TRBD2 covers 10 bases. There are 16 residues in the CDR3. Trimming cost V 0 bases and J 7 bases; bases outside gene matches: 7. The germline V gene has CDR1 SGHTS and CDR2 YDEGEE. For the CDR3, the DNA is TGTGCCAGCAGCTTGGGGATTAGCGGGGGGCGGAATGAGCAGTTCTTC. Its translation: CASSLGISGGRNEQFF.

This clonotype showed up many times. The chain couples TRBV5-4 to TRBJ1-6, with a tentative D call TRBD1 (5 bases). Trimming left V 0 bases short and J 7 bases short, with 8 bases between. The CDR3 consists of 14 residues. Germline assignment: CDR1 SGHNT and CDR2 YYREEE (reference sequence). The CDR3 sequence is CASSLARANSPLHF. CDR3 in DNA: TGTGCCAGCAGCTTGGCCAGGGCGAATTCACCCCTCCACTTT. Variable domain in full (rest from reference TRBV5-4 and TRBJ1-6): ETGVTQSPTHLIKTRGQQVTLRCSSQSGHNTVSWYQQALGQGPQFIFQYYREEENGRGNFPPRFSGLQFPNYSSELNVNALELDDSALYLCASSLARANSPLHFGNGTRLTVT.

On this clonotype: A much bigger clone sits one base away, suggesting this may be a read error. V is TRBV7-2 and J is TRBJ2-1; D possibly matches TRBD1 or TRBD2 (6 bases each). Matching the DNA end better, TRBJ2-7 makes the J call doubtful. The V gene's germline CDR1 is SGHTA and CDR2 FQGNSA. The CDR3 runs 17 residues. CDR3 DNA sequence: TGTGCCAGCAGCTTGTCACCGGGGGCCCTCTCCTACAATGAGCAGTACTTC. Translated, it gives CASSLSPGALSYNEQYF.

The chain links TRBV5-1 to TRBJ2-5; TRBD2 matches at 12 bases. The V and J ends lost 4 bases and 5 bases, in that order; junction bases with no gene match: 9. The V gene's germline CDR1 is SGHRS and CDR2 YFSETQ. This CDR3 has 16 amino acids. CDR3 residues: CASSPRTSGVLETQYF. DNA of the CDR3: TGCGCCAGCAGCCCTAGGACTAGCGGGGTTTTGGAGACCCAGTACTTC.

As concerns this clonotype: Its ends do not fully match the called genes, so a read error is possible. CDR3 DNA sequence: TGTGCCTGCAGTAAGCGTTGGGGGAACGAGCAGTACTTC. It codes for CACSKRWGNEQYF. The chain is built from TRBV7-2 and TRBJ2-5; D tentatively fits TRBD1 or TRBD2 (5 bases each). The J call may be wrong; the DNA end is better matched by TRBJ2-7. Germline values: CDR1 SGHTA, CDR2 FQGNSA. CDR3 length equals 13 residues.

At least ten counts were recorded for this clonotype. The chain joins TRBV7-6 to TRBJ2-5, with 12 nucleotides matching TRBD2. Germline trimming cut 4 bases from V and 2 bases from J; bases unmatched to any gene: 5. CDR1 SGHVS and CDR2 FNYEAQ come from the germline V gene. The CDR3 consists of 16 residues. Here the CDR3 DNA reads TGTGCCAGCAGCTACGGCGGGACTAGCGGGCAAGAGACCCAGTACTTC. Amino acid sequence: CASSYGGTSGQETQYF.

The V call is TRBV6-1, the J call TRBJ2-7; D might be TRBD2 (5 bases). CDR1 MNHNS and CDR2 SASEGT come from the germline V gene. CDR3 size: 14 residues. V was pared by 8 bases and J by 2 bases, with 16 bases between. CDR3 loop: CASESGPRTYEQYF. CDR3 sequence (DNA): TGTGCCAGCGAGAGCGGACCAAGGACCTACGAGCAGTACTTC.

This clonotype was recorded at least ten times. V gene TRBV20-1 combines with J gene TRBJ2-1, with D unclear. This CDR3 spans 15 amino acids. Trimming took 5 bases from V and 0 from J, leaving 14 bases between them. The V gene's germline CDR1 is DFQATT and CDR2 SNEGSKA (reference sequence). The chain's CDR3 is CSARLDLPSYNEQFF. DNA for the CDR3: TGCAGTGCTCGTTTAGACTTACCCTCCTACAATGAGCAGTTCTTC.

Comments on this clonotype: Just one base apart from a much larger clone, this may be a read error. V usage is TRBV15 and J usage is TRBJ1-1; 10 nucleotides line up with TRBD1. The CDR3 runs to 16 residues. CDR1 is LNHNV and CDR2 is YYDKDF in the germline V gene (reference sequence). The V gene end was trimmed by 2 bases and the J gene end by 4 bases; junction bases not matched to a gene: 7. CDR3 sequence (DNA): TGTGCCACCAGCAGAAGACAGGGGGCACAGAGCACTGAAGCTTTCTTT. This gives the protein CATSRRQGAQSTEAFF.

This chain joins TRBV13 and TRBJ2-1; 9 bases match TRBD2. With 4 bases clipped from V and 7 bases from J, the junction kept 8 bases outside the gene matches. The length of the CDR3 is 15 residues. Germline CDR1 reads PRHDT; CDR2 reads FYEKMQ (reference sequence). The CDR3 region is CASSSGTSRMNEQFF. Written as DNA, the CDR3 is TGTGCCAGCAGCTCCGGGACTAGCAGGATGAATGAGCAGTTCTTC.

The CDR3 DNA sequence: TGCAGTGCTCTAAGACGGGCTTCGGTGAACACTGAAGCTTTCTTT. Its translation: CSALRRASVNTEAFF. The chain is built from TRBV20-1 and TRBJ1-1; D not certain. The CDR3 loop spans 15 amino acids. V was pared by 5 bases and J by 0 bases, with 16 bases between. The germline V gene encodes CDR1 DFQATT and CDR2 SNEGSKA (reference sequence).

This clonotype was seen only a few times. This sequence may be a read error, since a much larger clone differs from it by one base. The J gene is TRBJ2-1, the V gene TRBV6-5; D is possibly TRBD2 (6 bases). In germline, CDR1 is MNHEY, CDR2 SVGAGI. This CDR3 has 16 residues. The CDR3 sequence: CASSYSGGNFGDEEFF. In nucleotides, the CDR3 is TGTGCCAGCAGTTACTCTGGGGGGAACTTTGGCGATGAGGAGTTCTTC.

V and J are TRBV28 and TRBJ2-3, with 11 bases fitting TRBD2. The germline gives CDR1 MDHEN, CDR2 SYDVKM. V lost 5 bases and J lost 1; bases outside the gene matches: 11. The CDR3 runs 18 residues. The CDR3 region is CASSSTLRGLAGTDTQYF. For the CDR3, the DNA is TGTGCCAGCAGTAGTACATTACGGGGACTAGCGGGCACAGATACGCAGTATTTT. Complete variable domain (other parts from reference TRBV28 and TRBJ2-3): DVKVTQSSRYLVKRTGEKVFLECVQDMDHENMFWYRQDPGLGLRLIYFSYDVKMKEKGDIPEGYSVSREKKERFSLILESASTNQTSMYLCASSSTLRGLAGTDTQYFGPGTRLTVL.

This clonotype occurred a few times. The CDR3 spells CASSVGDRDLPPPYNEQFF. Written as DNA, the CDR3 is TGTGCCAGCAGCGTAGGGGACAGGGATCTCCCTCCCCCCTACAATGAGCAGTTCTTC. This sequence joins TRBV9 and TRBJ2-1; 9 bases agree with TRBD1. Germline CDR1 and CDR2: SGDLS and YYNGEE. This CDR3 is built from 19 residues. V dropped 0 bases and J dropped 2; count of bases not matched to a gene: 12. The entire variable domain, with the rest obtained from reference TRBV9 and TRBJ2-1, is as follows: DSGVTQTPKHLITATGQRVTLRCSPRSGDLSVYWYQQSLDQGLQFLIQYYNGEERAKGNILERFSAQQFPDLHSELNLSSLELGDSALYFCASSVGDRDLPPPYNEQFFGPGTRLTVL.

This clonotype was counted only a few times. This rearrangement joins TRBV30 to TRBJ1-5; 8 bases align to TRBD1. The germline V gene has CDR1 GTSNPN and CDR2 SVGIG (reference sequence). There are 14 residues in the CDR3. V shed 5 bases and J 1 base; nucleotides not matched to a gene: 4. The CDR3 loop is CAWGQGASNQPQHF. CDR3 nucleotide sequence: TGTGCCTGGGGTCAGGGGGCAAGCAATCAGCCCCAGCATTTT.

This clonotype has a count of ten or more. The DNA of the CDR3 is TGTGCCAGCAGTGCCTTCACAGGGCTTAATTCACCCCTCCACTTT. This encodes CASSAFTGLNSPLHF. The rearrangement links TRBV25-1 to TRBJ1-6; possibly TRBD1 for D (6 bases). Germline V gene sequence: CDR1 MGHDK, CDR2 SYGVNS. V lost 4 bases and J lost 6, with 13 bases in between. This CDR3 region has 15 residues.

This clonotype was counted once. This sequence may be a read error, since a much larger clone differs from it by one base. The V gene is TRBV9, the J gene TRBJ2-3, with 8 nucleotides matching TRBD2. The CDR3 consists of 15 residues. Germline assignment: CDR1 SGDLS and CDR2 YYNGEE. V shed 2 bases and J 4 bases; nucleotides not matched to a gene: 6. DNA for the CDR3: TGTGCCAGCAGCGTGACCGGGACTAGAGCAGATACGCAGTATTTT. Translating gives CASSVTGTRADTQYF.

The gene calls are TRBV14 and TRBJ1-4, with 9 positions matching TRBD1. V lost 5 bases and J lost 8; bases outside the gene matches: 15. Germline CDR1 SGHDN, CDR2 FVKESK. The CDR3 is 17 residues long. CDR3 in amino acids: CASSKSTGGAKGEKLFF. The CDR3, as DNA: TGTGCCAGCAGCAAAAGTACAGGGGGCGCGAAAGGAGAAAAACTGTTTTTT.

The chain has TRBV6-6 and TRBJ1-1, with 8 bases fitting TRBD1. CDR3 size: 14 residues. The V segment lost 7 bases and the J segment 1 base; nucleotides outside the gene matches: 5. Germline V gene lookup returns CDR1 MNHNY and CDR2 SVGAGI (reference sequence). In DNA form, the CDR3 reads TGTGCCAGCATTCTACAGGGGGGGAACACTGAAGCTTTCTTT. Translated, it gives CASILQGGNTEAFF.

This clonotype was seen a few times. This chain joins TRBV5-1 and TRBJ2-7; 9 bases map to TRBD1. Germline V gives CDR1 SGHRS, CDR2 YFSETQ. With 4 bases clipped from V and 2 bases from J, the junction kept 16 bases outside the gene matches. The CDR3 length is 18 residues. CDR3 protein: CASSIWGSGQGRTYEQYF. DNA of the CDR3: TGCGCCAGCAGCATTTGGGGGTCAGGACAGGGGAGAACCTACGAGCAGTACTTC.